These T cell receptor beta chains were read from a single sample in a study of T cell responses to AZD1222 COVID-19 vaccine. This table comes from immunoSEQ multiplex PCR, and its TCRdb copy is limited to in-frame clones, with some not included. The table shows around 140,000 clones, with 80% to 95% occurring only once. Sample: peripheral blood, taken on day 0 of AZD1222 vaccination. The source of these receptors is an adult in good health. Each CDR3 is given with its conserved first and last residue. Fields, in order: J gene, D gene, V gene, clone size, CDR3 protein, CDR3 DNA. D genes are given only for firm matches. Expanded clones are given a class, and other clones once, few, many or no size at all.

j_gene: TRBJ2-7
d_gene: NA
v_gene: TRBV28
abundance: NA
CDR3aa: CASSPTPLGYEQYF
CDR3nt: TGTGCCAGCAGTCCCACCCCCTTGGGCTACGAGCAGTACTTC

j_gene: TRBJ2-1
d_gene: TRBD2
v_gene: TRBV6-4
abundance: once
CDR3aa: CASEGKREGVSYNEQFF
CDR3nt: TGTGCCAGCGAGGGTAAGCGGGAGGGGGTCTCCTACAATGAGCAGTTCTTC

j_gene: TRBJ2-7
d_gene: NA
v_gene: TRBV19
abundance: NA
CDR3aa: CASSGRGANDYEQYF
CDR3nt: TGTGCCAGTAGTGGTCGAGGAGCCAACGACTACGAGCAGTACTTC

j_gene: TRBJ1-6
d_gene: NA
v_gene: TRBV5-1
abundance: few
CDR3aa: CASSIGPEKYNSPLHF
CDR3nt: TGCGCCAGCAGCATCGGCCCCGAAAAGTATAATTCACCCCTCCACTTT

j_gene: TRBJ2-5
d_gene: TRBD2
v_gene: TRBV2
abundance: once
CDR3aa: CASSEARFSGGSQETQYF
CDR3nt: TGTGCCAGCAGTGAAGCTAGGTTTAGCGGGGGGTCTCAAGAGACCCAGTACTTC

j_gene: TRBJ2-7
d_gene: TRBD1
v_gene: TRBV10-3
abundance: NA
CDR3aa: CASQGAVLGEQYF
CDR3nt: TGTGCCAGTCAGGGGGCGGTTCTGGGAGAGCAGTACTTC

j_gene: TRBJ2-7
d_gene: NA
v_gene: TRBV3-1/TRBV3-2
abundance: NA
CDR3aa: CASGNLGSSYEQYF
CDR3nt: TGTGCCAGCGGAAATCTAGGGAGCTCCTACGAGCAGTACTTC

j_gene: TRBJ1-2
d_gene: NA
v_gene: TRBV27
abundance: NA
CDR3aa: CASSLSVNYGYTF
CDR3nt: TGTGCCAGCAGTTTATCAGTCAACTATGGCTACACCTTC

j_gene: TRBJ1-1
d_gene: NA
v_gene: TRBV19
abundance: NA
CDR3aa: CASRNGQEKNTEAFF
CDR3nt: TGTGCCAGTAGGAATGGTCAGGAGAAAAACACTGAAGCTTTCTTT

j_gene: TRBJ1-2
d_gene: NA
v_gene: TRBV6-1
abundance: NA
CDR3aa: CASSETGAGRIYGYTF
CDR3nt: TGTGCCAGCAGTGAAACTGGAGCCGGCAGAATATATGGCTACACCTTC

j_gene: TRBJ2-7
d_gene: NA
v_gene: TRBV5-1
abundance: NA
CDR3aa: CASSFGGTYEQYF
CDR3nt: TGCGCCAGCAGCTTTGGCGGGACCTACGAGCAGTACTTC

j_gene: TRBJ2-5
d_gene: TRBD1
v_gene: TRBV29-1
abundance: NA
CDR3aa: CSVPGQGTETQYF
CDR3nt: TGCAGCGTTCCGGGACAGGGGACAGAGACCCAGTACTTC

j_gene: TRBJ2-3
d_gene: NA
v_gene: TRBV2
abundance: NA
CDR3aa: CASSPSTDTQYF
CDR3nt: TGTGCCAGCAGTCCTAGCACAGATACGCAGTATTTT

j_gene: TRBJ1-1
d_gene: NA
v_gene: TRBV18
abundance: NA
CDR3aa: CASSPGRDTEAFF
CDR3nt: TGTGCCAGCTCACCGGGAAGGGATACTGAAGCTTTCTTT

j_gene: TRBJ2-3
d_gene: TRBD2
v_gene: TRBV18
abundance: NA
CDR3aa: CASSQGLAGSLDTQYF
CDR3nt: TGTGCCAGCTCACAGGGACTAGCGGGATCTCTCGATACGCAGTATTTT

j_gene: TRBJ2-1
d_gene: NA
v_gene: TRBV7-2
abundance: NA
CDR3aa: CASSSDRHNEQFF
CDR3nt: TGTGCCAGCAGCTCGGACCGACACAATGAGCAGTTCTTC

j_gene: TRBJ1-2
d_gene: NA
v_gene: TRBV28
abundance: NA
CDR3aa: CASNSGEGGYTF
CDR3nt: TGTGCCAGCAATTCAGGGGAGGGTGGCTACACCTTC

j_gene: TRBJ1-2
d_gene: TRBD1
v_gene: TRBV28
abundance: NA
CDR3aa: CASTGQGAPLDGYTF
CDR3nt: TGTGCCAGCACCGGACAGGGGGCGCCCCTTGATGGCTACACCTTC

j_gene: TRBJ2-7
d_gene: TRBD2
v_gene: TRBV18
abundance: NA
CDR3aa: CASSQGLAGLGEQYF
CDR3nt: TGTGCCAGCTCGCAAGGACTAGCGGGACTTGGCGAGCAGTACTTC

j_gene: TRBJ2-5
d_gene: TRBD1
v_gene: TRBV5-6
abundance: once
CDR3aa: CASSLPGQGRGQETQYF
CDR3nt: TGTGCCAGCAGCTTGCCCGGACAGGGGCGAGGGCAAGAGACCCAGTACTTC

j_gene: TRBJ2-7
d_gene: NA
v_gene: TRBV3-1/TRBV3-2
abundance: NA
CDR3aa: CASSQGGRGNEQYF
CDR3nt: TGTGCCAGCAGCCAAGGAGGTAGGGGCAACGAGCAGTACTTC

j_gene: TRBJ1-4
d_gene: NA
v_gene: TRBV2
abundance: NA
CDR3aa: CASRDYLRGKEKLFF
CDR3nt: TGTGCCAGCAGGGACTACTTAAGGGGAAAGGAAAAACTGTTTTTT

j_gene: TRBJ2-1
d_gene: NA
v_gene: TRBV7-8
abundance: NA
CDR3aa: CASSAPRNEQFF
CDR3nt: TGTGCCAGCAGCGCCCCACGCAATGAGCAGTTCTTC

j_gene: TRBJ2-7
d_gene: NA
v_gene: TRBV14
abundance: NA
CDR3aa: CASSEGNSYEQYF
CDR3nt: TGTGCCAGCAGCGAAGGGAATTCCTACGAGCAGTACTTC

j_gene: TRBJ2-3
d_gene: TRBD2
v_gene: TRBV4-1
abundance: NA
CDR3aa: CASSQEPRLAGTDTQYF
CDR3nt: TGCGCCAGCAGCCAAGAACCACGACTAGCGGGGACAGATACGCAGTATTTT

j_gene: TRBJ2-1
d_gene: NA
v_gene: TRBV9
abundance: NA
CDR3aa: CASSIRGTPGDNEQFF
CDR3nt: TGTGCCAGCAGCATTAGAGGGACACCGGGGGACAATGAGCAGTTCTTC

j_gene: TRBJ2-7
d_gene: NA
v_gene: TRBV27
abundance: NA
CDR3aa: CASSERGPYEQYF
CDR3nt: TGTGCCAGCAGTGAGAGGGGCCCCTACGAGCAGTACTTC

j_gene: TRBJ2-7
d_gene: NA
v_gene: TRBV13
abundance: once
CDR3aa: CASSSTTLGGIYEQYF
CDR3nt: TGTGCCAGCAGTTCAACCACCCTAGGGGGTATCTACGAGCAGTACTTC

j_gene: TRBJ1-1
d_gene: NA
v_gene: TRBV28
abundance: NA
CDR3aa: CASSLPSVGDTEAFF
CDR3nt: TGTGCCAGCAGTCTTCCCTCAGTGGGGGACACTGAAGCTTTCTTT

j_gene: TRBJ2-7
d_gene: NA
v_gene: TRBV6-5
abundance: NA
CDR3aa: CASSYVLGGGTQQYF
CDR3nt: TGTGCCAGCAGTTACGTGCTAGGGGGGGGGACGCAGCAGTACTTC

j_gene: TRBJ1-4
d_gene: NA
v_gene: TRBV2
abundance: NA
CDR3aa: CASRFQNEKLFF
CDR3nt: TGTGCCAGCAGGTTCCAAAATGAAAAACTGTTTTTT

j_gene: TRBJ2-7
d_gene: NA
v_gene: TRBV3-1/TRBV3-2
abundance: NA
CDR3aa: CASSQEGELYEQYF
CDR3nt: TGTGCCAGCAGCCAAGAAGGGGAACTCTACGAGCAGTACTTC

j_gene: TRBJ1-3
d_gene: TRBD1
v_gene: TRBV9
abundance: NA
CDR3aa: CASSSQTGGENTIYF
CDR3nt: TGTGCCAGCAGCTCTCAAACAGGGGGTGAGAACACCATATATTTT

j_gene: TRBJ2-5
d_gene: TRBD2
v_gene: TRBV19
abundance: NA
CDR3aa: CASSTGTSGRSETQYF
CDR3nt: TGTGCCAGTAGTACCGGGACTAGCGGGAGGTCTGAGACCCAGTACTTC

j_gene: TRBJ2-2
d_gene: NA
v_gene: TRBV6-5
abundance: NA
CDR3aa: CASSYRYPGESGELFF
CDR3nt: TGTGCCAGCAGTTACCGATACCCAGGCGAATCTGGGGAGCTGTTTTTT

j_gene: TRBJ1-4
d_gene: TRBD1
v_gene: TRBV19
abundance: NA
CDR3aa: CASSALPGQILF
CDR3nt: TGTGCCAGTAGTGCATTACCGGGACAGATACTTTTT

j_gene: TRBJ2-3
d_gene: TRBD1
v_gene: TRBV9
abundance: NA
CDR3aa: CASRPNRGPLSTDTQYF
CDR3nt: TGTGCCAGCAGACCCAACAGGGGGCCACTCAGCACAGATACGCAGTATTTT

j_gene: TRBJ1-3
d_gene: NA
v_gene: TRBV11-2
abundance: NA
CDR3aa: CASSRTGGRGNTIYF
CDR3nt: TGTGCCAGCAGTCGAACGGGGGGCAGGGGAAACACCATATATTTT

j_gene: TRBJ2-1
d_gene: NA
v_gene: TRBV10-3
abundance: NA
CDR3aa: CAVKAGAPLDEQFF
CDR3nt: TGTGCCGTGAAAGCGGGTGCCCCTTTGGATGAGCAGTTCTTC

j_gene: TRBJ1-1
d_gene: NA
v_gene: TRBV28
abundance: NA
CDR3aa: CASSTPGRDMNTEAFF
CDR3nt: TGTGCCAGCAGTACCCCCGGCAGGGACATGAACACTGAAGCTTTCTTT

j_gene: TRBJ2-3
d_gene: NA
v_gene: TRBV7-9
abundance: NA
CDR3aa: CACSLQASTDTQYF
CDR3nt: TGTGCCTGTAGTCTCCAAGCTAGCACAGATACGCAGTATTTT

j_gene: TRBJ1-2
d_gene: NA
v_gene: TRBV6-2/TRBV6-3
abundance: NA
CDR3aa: CASSSLGTDYGYTF
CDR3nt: TGTGCCAGCAGTTCTCTAGGGACCGACTATGGCTACACCTTC

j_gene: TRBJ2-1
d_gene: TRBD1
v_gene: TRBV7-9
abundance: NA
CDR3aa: CASSDRQGNIAEQFF
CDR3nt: TGTGCCAGCAGCGATAGACAGGGGAATATTGCTGAGCAGTTCTTC

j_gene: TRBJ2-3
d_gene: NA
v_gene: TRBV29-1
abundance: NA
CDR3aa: CSVSRRSRDTQYF
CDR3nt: TGCAGCGTTTCCCGGAGATCCCGAGATACGCAGTATTTT

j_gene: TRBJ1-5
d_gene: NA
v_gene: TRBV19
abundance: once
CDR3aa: CASTKGGAGNQPQHF
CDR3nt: TGTGCCAGTACCAAAGGGGGGGCTGGCAATCAGCCCCAGCATTTT

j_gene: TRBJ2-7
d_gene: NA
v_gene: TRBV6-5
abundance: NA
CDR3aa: CASSPQTGKDEQYF
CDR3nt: TGTGCCAGCAGTCCCCAGACTGGCAAGGACGAGCAGTACTTC

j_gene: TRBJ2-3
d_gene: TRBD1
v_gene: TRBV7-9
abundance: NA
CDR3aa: CASSKTGGSGDTQYF
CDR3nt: TGTGCCAGCAGCAAAACAGGGGGCAGTGGAGATACGCAGTATTTT

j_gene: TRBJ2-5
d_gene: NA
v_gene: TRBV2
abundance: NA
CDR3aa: CASRDRIMGVETQYF
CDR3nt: TGTGCCAGCAGGGATAGGATAATGGGGGTGGAGACCCAGTACTTC

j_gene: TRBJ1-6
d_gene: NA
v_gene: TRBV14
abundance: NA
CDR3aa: CASSLSNSPLHF
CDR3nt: TGTGCCAGCAGCCTCTCCAATTCACCCCTCCACTTT

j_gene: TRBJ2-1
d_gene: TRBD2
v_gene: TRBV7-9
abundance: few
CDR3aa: CASSLNPGLAEYNEQFF
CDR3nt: TGTGCCAGCAGCCTGAACCCCGGACTAGCGGAGTACAATGAGCAGTTCTTC

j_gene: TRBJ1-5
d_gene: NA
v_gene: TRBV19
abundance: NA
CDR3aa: CASRIGMGGVQPQHF
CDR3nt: TGTGCCAGTAGGATAGGGATGGGGGGCGTTCAGCCCCAGCATTTT